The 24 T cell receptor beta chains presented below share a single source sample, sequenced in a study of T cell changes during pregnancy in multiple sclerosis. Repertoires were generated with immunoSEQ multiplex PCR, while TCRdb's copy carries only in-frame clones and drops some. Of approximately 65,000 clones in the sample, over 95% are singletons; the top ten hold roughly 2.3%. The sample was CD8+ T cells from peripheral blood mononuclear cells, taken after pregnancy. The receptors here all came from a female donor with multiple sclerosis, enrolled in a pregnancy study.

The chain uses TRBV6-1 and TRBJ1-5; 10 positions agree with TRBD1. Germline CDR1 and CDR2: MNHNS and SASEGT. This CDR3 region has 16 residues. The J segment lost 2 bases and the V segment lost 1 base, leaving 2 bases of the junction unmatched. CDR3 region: CASSEDGTGGNQPQHF. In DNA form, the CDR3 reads TGTGCCAGCAGTGAAGACGGGACAGGGGGCAATCAGCCCCAGCATTTT.

CDR3 loop: CATSRDRLTSYEQYF. For the CDR3, the DNA is TGTGCCACCAGCAGAGATCGTCTGACTTCCTACGAGCAGTACTTC. The chain has TRBV15 and TRBJ2-7; no clear D gene. The V end lost 0 bases, the J end lost 1 base, and 10 bases lay between the germline ends. Germline CDR1 reads LNHNV; CDR2 reads YYDKDF (reference sequence). The CDR3 consists of 15 residues.

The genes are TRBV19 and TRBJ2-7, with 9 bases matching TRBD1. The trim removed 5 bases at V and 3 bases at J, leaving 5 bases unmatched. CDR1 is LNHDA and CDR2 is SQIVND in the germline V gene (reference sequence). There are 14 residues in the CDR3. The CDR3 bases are TGTGCCAGTAGTCCGACAGGGGGTAGCTACGAGCAGTACTTC. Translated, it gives CASSPTGGSYEQYF.

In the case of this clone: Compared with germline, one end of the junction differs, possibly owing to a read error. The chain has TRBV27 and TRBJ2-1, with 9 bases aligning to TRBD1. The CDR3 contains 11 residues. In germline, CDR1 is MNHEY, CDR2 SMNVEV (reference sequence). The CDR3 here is CGTGSINEQFF. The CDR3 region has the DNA TGCGGGACAGGGTCGATCAATGAGCAGTTCTTC.

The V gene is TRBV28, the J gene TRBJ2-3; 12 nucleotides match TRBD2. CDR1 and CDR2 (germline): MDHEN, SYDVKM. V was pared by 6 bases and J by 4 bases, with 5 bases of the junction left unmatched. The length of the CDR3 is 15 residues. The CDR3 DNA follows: TGTGCCAGCAGACCGACTAGCGGGAGTGCAGATACGCAGTATTTT. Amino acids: CASRPTSGSADTQYF.

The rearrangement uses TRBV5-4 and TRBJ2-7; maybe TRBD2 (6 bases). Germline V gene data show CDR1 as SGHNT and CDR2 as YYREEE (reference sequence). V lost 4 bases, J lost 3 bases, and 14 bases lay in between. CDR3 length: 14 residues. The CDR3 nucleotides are TGTGCCAGCAGCGCTGGACTATTAGGCTACGAGCAGTACTTC. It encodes CASSAGLLGYEQYF.

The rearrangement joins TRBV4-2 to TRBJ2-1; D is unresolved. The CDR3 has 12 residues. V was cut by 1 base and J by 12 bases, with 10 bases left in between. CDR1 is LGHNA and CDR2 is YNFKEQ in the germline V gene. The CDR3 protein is CASSQGSNRQFF. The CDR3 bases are TGTGCCAGCAGCCAAGGGTCTAATAGGCAGTTCTTC.

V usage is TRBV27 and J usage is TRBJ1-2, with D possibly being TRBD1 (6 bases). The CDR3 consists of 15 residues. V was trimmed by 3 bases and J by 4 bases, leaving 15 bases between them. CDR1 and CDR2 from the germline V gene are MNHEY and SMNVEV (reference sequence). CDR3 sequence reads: CASSFSRGTIYGYTF. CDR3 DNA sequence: TGTGCCAGCAGTTTTAGTCGTGGGACAATCTATGGCTACACCTTC.

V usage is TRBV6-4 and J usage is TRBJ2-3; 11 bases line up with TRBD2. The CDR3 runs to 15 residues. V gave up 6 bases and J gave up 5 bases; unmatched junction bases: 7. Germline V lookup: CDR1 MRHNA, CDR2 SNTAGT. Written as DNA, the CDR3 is TGTGCCAGCAGCAAGACTAGCGGGAAGGGAGATACGCAGTATTTT. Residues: CASSKTSGKGDTQYF.

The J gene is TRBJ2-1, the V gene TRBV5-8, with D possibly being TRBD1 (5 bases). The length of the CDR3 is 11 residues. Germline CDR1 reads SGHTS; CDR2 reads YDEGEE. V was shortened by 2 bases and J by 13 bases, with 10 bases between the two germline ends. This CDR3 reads CASSLRQPQFF. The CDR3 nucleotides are TGTGCCAGCAGCTTAAGACAGCCACAGTTCTTC.

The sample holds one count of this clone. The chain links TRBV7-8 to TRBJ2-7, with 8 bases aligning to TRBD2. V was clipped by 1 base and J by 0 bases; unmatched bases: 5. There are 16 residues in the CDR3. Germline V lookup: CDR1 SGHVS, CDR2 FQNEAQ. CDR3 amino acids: CASSLGSSGYSYEQYF. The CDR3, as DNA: TGTGCCAGCAGCTTAGGATCTAGCGGGTACTCCTACGAGCAGTACTTC.

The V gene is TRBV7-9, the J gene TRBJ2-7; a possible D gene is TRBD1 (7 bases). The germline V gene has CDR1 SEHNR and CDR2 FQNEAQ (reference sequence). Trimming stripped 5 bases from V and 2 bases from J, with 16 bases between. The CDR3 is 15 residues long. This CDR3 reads CASSPGGTVTYEQYF. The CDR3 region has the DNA TGTGCCAGCAGCCCAGGGGGGACCGTTACCTACGAGCAGTACTTC.

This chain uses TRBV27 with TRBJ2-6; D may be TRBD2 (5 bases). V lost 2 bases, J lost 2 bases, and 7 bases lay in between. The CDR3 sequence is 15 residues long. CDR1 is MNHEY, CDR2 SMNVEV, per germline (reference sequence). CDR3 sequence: CASSLTGAGANVLTF. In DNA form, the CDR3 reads TGTGCCAGCAGTTTAACCGGGGCTGGGGCCAACGTCCTGACTTTC.

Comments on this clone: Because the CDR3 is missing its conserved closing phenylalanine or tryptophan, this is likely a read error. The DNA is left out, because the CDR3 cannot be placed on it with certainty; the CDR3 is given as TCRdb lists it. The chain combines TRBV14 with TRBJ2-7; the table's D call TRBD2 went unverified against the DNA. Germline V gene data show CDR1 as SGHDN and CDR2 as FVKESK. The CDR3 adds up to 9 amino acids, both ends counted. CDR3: CASRANCRS.

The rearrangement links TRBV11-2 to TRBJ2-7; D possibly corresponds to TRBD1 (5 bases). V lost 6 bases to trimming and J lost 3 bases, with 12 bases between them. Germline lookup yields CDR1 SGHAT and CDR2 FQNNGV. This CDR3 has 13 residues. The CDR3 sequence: CASSLRRGYEQYF. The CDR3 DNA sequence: TGTGCCAGCAGTTTAAGAAGGGGCTACGAGCAGTACTTC. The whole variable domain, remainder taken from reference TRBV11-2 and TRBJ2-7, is EAGVAQSPRYKIIEKRQSVAFWCNPISGHATLYWYQQILGQGPKLLIQFQNNGVVDDSQLPKDRFSAERLKGVDSTLKIQPAKLEDSAVYLCASSLRRGYEQYFGPGTRLTVT.

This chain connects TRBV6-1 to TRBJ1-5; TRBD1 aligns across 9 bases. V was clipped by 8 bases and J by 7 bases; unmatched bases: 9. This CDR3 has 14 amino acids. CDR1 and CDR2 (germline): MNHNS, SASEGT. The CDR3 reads CASLGTGGRQPQHF. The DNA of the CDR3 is TGTGCCAGCCTTGGAACAGGGGGCCGGCAGCCCCAGCATTTT.

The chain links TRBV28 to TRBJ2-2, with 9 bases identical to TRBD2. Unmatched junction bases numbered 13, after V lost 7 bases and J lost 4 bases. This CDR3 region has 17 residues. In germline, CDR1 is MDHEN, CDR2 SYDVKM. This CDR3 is CASTLIAGEVGTGELFF. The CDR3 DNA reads TGTGCCAGCACCCTAATAGCGGGAGAGGTGGGCACCGGGGAGCTGTTTTTT.

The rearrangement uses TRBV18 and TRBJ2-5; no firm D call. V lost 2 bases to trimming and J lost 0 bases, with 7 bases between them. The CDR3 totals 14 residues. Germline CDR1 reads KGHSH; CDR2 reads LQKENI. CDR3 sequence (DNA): TGTGCCAGCTCACCATGGGCAGACCAAGAGACCCAGTACTTC. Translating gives CASSPWADQETQYF.

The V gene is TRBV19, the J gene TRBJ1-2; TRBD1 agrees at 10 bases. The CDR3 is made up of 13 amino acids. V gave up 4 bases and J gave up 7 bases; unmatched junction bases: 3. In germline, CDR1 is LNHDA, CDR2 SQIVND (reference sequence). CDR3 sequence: CASSKGTGVGYTF. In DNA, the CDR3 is TGTGCCAGTAGTAAAGGGACAGGGGTTGGCTACACCTTC.

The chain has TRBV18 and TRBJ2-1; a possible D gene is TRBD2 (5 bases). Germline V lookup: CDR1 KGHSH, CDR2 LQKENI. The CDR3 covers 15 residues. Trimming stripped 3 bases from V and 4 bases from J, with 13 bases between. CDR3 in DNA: TGTGCCAGCTCACCTGAGGAGAGGGTGTACAATGAGCAGTTCTTC. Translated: CASSPEERVYNEQFF.

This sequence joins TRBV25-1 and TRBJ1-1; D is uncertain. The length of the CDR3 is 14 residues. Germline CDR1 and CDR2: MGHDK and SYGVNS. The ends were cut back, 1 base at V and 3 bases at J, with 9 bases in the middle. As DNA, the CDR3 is TGTGCCAGCAGTGAATCAACAGATTACACTGAAGCTTTCTTT. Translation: CASSESTDYTEAFF.

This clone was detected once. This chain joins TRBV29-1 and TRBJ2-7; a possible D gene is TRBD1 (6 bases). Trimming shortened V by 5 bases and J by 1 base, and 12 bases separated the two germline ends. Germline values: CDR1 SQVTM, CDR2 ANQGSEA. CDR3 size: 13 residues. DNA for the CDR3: TGCAGCGTTCTAACGGGACATTCCTACGAGCAGTACTTC. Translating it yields CSVLTGHSYEQYF.

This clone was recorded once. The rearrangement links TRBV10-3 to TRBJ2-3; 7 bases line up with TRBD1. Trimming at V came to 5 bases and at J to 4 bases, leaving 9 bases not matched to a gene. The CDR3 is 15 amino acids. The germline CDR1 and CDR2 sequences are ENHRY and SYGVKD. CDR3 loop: CAISPDRESADTQYF. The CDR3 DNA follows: TGTGCCATCAGTCCCGACAGGGAATCCGCAGATACGCAGTATTTT.

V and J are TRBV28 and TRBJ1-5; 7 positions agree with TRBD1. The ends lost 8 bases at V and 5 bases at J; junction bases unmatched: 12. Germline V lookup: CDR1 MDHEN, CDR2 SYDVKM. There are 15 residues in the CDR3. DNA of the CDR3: TGTGCCAGCCAGCAGTTCCGGGACAGCGATCAGCCCCAGCATTTT. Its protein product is CASQQFRDSDQPQHF. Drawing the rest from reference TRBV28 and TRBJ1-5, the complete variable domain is DVKVTQSSRYLVKRTGEKVFLECVQDMDHENMFWYRQDPGLGLRLIYFSYDVKMKEKGDIPEGYSVSREKKERFSLILESASTNQTSMYLCASQQFRDSDQPQHFGDGTRLSIL.